This TCR beta chain was documented in a study of T-cell reconstitution after alpha-beta-depleted transplantation in children (dated by TCRdb to between 2015 and 2016). A note on the overall study: Using TCR repertoire profiling, the study followed T-cell immune reconstitution in a quantitative way in children after TCRalphabeta/CD19-depleted allogeneic hematopoietic cell transplantation.

Sample treatment or condition, as interpreted from the label and publication: allogeneic hematopoietic cell transplantation with graft depleted of TCRalphabeta T cells and CD19 B cells. The children who served as transplant recipients had been given grafts of TCRalphabeta/CD19-depleted allogeneic hematopoietic cells. The paper's findings and limits, for the study overall: Over the following months the frequencies of hyperexpanded clones went down, and after one year T-cell counts and TCRbeta diversity were mostly credited to newly produced T cells. The high TCRbeta diversity at day 60 in some patients was ascribed to recipient T cells and intrathymic progenitors that had survived conditioning. Apparently early alphabetaT-cell count recovery about two months after transplant reportedly relied on only several hundred rapidly expanded clones derived from non-depleted graft cells.

The CDR3 holds 13 amino acids from the cysteine to the phenylalanine. CDR3 DNA is the only sequence kept; it has 39 bases, read in frame from the first base. CDR1 and CDR2 (LGHNA, YSLEER) derive from the germline V gene. V lost 0 bases and J lost 13 bases; the stretch between them is 13 bases long. Library construction relied on PCR. This sample was sequenced with an Illumina HiSeq 2500. TCR library preparation used molecular barcoding, with unique molecular identifiers applied to normalize quantification of the TCRbeta repertoire. In TCRdb, the public reads were trimmed at Q25 with fastp and aligned with MiXCR, with productive beta chains retained. Merged by CDR3 protein, the rows form single entries marked with the most common genes and DNA. A total of approximately 430,000 distinct CDR3 sequences appear in this sample, around 16% of them only once. Of the sample, under 30% falls within the top ten clones.

This clonotype has a handful of counts. Its target antigen remains unknown. Base qualities were left out, and no much larger clone turns up one base away. The V gene is TRBV4-3 and the J gene is TRBJ2-1; a tentative D call is TRBD2 (5 bases match). This TCR came from a boy younger than two who had a stem cell transplant for Wiskott-Aldrich syndrome, so the T cells may come from the graft donor. Sequenced material: PBMCs, mostly from graft donor cells, taken 360 days after TCRalphabeta/CD19-depleted stem cell transplant. The base sequence is TGCGCCAGCAGCCAAGAGGGGTGGACTGACCAGTTCTTC. Its coded protein is CASSQEGWTDQFF.